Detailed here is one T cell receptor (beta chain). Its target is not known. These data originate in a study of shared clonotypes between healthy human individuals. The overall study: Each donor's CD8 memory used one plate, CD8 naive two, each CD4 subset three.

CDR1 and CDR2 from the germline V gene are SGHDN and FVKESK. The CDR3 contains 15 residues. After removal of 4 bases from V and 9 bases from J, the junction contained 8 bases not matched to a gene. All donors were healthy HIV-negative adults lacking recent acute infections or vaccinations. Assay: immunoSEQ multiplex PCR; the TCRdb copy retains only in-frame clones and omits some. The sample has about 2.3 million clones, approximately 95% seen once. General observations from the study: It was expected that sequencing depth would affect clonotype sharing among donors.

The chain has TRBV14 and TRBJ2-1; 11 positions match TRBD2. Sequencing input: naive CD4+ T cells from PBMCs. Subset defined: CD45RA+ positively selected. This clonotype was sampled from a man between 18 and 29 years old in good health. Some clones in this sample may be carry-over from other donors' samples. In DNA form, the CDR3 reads TGTGCCAGCAGCCTCCTAGCGGGAGGCGGGGGTGAGCAGTTCTTC. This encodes CASSLLAGGGGEQFF.